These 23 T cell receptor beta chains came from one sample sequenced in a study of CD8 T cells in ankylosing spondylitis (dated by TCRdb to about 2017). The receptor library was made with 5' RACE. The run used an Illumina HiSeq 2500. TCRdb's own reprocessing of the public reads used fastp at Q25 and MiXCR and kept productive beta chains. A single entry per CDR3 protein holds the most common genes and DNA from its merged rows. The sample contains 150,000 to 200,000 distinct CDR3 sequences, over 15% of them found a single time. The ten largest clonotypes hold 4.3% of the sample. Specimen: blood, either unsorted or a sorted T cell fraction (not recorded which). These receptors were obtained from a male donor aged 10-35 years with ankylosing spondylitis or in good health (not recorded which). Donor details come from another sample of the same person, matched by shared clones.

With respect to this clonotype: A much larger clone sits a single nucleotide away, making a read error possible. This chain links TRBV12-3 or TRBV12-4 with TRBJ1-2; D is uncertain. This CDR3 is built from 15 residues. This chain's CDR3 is CASSLVGPPGYGYPF. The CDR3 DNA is TGTGCCAGCAGTTTAGTAGGTCCTCCCGGATATGGCTACCCCTTC.

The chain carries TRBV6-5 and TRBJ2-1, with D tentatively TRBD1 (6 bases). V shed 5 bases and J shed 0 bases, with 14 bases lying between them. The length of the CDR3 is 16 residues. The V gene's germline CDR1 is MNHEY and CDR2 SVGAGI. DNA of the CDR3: TGTGCCAGCAGTGAAGAACAGGGAAGCTCCTACAATGAGCAGTTCTTC. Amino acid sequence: CASSEEQGSSYNEQFF.

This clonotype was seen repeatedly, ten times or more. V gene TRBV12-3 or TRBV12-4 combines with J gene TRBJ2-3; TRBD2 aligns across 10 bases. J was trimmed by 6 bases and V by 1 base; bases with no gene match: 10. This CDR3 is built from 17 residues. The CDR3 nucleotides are TGTGCCAGCAGTTTAGAATTAGCGGGAGGTTCTGGTGATACGCAGTATTTT. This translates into CASSLELAGGSGDTQYF.

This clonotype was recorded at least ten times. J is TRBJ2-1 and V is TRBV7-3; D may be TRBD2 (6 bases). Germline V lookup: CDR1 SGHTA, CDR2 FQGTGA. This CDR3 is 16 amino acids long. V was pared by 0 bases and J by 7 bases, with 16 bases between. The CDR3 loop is CASSLTSGGGENEQFF. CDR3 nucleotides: TGTGCCAGCAGCTTAACGTCCGGGGGTGGGGAGAATGAGCAGTTCTTC.

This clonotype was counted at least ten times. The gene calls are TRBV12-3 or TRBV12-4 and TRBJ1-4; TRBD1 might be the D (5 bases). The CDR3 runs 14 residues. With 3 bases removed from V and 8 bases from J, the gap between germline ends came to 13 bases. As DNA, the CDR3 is TGTGCCAGCAGTTTTGGGCAGGGTCCGGAAAAACTGTTTTTT. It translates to CASSFGQGPEKLFF.

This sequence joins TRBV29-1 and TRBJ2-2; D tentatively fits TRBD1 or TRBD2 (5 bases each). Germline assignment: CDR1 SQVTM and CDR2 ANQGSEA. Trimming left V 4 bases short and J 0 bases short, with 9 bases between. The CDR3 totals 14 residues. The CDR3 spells CSVGGTANTGELFF. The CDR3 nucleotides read TGCAGCGTTGGAGGGACCGCGAACACCGGGGAGCTGTTTTTT.

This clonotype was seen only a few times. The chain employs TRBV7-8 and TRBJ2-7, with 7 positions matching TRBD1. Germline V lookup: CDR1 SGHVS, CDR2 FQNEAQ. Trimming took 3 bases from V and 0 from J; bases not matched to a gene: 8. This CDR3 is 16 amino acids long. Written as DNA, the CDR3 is TGTGCCAGCAGCTTCCGGGGACAGCGAATCTCCTACGAGCAGTACGTC. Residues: CASSFRGQRISYEQYV.

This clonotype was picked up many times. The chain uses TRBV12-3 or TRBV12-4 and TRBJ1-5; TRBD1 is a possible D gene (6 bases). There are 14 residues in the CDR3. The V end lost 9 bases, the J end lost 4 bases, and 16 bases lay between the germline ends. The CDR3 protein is CASPKNRVNQPQHF. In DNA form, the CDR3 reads TGTGCCAGTCCTAAAAACAGGGTAAATCAGCCCCAGCATTTT.

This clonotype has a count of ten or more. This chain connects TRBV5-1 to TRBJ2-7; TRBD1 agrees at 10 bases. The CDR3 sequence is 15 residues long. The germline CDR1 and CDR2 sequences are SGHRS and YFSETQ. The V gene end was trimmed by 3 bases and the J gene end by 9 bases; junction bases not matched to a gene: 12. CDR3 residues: CASSSPGQGSLGQYF. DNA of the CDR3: TGCGCCAGCAGCTCCCCGGGACAGGGGAGCTTGGGGCAGTACTTC.

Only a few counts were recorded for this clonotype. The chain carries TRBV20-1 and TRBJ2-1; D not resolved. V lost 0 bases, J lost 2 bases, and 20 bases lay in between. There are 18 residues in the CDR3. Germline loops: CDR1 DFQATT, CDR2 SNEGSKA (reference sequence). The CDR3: CSARDKRTVGWAYNEQFF. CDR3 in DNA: TGCAGTGCTAGAGATAAACGCACAGTGGGATGGGCCTACAATGAGCAGTTCTTC.

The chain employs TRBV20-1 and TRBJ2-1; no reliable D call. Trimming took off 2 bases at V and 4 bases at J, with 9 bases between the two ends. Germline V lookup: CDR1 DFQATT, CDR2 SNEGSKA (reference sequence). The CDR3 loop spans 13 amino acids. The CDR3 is CSARIAQYNEQFF. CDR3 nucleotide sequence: TGCAGTGCTAGAATAGCCCAGTACAATGAGCAGTTCTTC.

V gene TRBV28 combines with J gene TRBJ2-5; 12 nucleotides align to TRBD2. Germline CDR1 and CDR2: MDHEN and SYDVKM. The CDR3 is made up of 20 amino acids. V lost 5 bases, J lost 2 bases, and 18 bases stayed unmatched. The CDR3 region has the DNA TGTGCCAGCAGTCTTACGAACGGACTAGCGGGAAGCCTAACTCAAGAGACCCAGTACTTC. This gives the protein CASSLTNGLAGSLTQETQYF.

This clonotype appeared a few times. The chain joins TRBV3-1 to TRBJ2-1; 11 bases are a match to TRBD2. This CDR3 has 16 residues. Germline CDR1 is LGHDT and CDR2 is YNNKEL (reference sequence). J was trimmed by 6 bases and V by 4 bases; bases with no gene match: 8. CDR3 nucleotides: TGTGCCAGCAGCCTTACGACTAGCGGGACCCCCAATGAGCAGTTCTTC. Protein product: CASSLTTSGTPNEQFF.

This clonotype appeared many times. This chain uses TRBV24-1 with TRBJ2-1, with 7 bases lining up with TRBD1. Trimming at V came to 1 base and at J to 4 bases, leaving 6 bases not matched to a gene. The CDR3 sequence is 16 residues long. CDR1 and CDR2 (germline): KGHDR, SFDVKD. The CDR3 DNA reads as TGTGCCACCAGTGATTTCGGACAGGACCCATACAATGAGCAGTTCTTC. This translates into CATSDFGQDPYNEQFF.

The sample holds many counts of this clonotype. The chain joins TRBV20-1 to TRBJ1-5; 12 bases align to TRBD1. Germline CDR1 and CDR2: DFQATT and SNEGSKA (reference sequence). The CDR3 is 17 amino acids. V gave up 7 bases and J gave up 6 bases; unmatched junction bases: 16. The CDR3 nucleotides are TGCAGTGGAACCCGGGACAGGGGGCTTAAGTTCATTCAGCCCCAGCATTTT. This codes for CSGTRDRGLKFIQPQHF.

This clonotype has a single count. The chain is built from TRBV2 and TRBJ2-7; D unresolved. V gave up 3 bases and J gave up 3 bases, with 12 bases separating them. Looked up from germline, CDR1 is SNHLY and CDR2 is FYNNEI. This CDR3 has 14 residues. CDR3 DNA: TGTGCCAGCAGTGAGTTGACTGATGACTACGAGCAGTACTTC. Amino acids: CASSELTDDYEQYF.

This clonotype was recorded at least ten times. The CDR3 DNA follows: TGTGCCAGCAGCCCAAGGACGGTCCACAATGAGCAGTTCTTC. Protein: CASSPRTVHNEQFF. The chain joins TRBV9 to TRBJ2-1; the D is unclear. Germline V lookup: CDR1 SGDLS, CDR2 YYNGEE. The CDR3 length is 14 residues. Trimming shortened V by 4 bases and J by 5 bases, and 13 bases separated the two germline ends.

The DNA for the CDR3 is TGTGCCAGCAGGATGACTAGCGGGAGTTTTGAGCAGTTCTTC. It specifies CASRMTSGSFEQFF. The rearrangement uses TRBV6-5 and TRBJ2-1; the match to TRBD2 covers 12 bases. Germline V gene lookup returns CDR1 MNHEY and CDR2 SVGAGI. The J segment lost 9 bases and the V segment lost 6 bases, leaving 6 bases of the junction unmatched. The CDR3 spans 14 residues.

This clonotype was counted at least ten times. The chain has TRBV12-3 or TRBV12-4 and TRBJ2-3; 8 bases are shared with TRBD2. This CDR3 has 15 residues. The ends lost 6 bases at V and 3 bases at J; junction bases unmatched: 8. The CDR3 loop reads CASSRGGVITDTQYF. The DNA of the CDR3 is TGTGCCAGCAGCCGGGGGGGGGTTATAACAGATACGCAGTATTTT.

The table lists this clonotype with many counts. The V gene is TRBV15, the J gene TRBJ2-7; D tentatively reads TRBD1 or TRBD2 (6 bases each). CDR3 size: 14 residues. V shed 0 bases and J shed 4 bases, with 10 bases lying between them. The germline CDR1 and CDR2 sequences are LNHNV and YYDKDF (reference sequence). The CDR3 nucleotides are TGTGCCACCAGCAGAGATCGGGGGCCTTACGAGCAGTACGTC. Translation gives CATSRDRGPYEQYV.

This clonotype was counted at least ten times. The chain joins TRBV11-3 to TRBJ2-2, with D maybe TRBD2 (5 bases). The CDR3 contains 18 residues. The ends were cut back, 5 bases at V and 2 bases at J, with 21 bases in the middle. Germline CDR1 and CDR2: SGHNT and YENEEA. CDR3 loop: CASSIRSSSRPNTGELFF. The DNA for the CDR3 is TGTGCCAGCAGCATTCGCTCTAGCTCGCGACCAAACACCGGGGAGCTGTTTTTT.

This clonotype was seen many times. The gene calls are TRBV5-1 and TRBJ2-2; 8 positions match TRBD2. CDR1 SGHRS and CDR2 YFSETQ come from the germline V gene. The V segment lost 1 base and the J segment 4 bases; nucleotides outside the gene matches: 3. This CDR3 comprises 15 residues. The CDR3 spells CASSLLAGLTGELFF. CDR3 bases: TGCGCCAGCAGCTTGTTAGCGGGGCTCACCGGGGAGCTGTTTTTT. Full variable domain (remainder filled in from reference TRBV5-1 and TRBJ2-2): KAGVTQTPRYLIKTRGQQVTLSCSPISGHRSVSWYQQTPGQGLQFLFEYFSETQRNKGNFPGRFSGRQFSNSRSEMNVSTLELGDSALYLCASSLLAGLTGELFFGEGSRLTVL.

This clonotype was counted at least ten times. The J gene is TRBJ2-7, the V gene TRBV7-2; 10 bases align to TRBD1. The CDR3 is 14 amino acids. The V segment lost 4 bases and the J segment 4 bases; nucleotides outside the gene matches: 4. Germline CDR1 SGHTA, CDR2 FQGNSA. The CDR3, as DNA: TGTGCCAGCAGCTGGGGACAGGGGCTATACGAGCAGTACTTC. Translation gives CASSWGQGLYEQYF.